Listed here are 5 T cell receptor beta chains from one sample, sequenced in a study of monozygotic twins with inflammatory bowel disease. After re-calling the 5' RACE reads, TCRdb lists one entry per CDR3 protein, DNA absent. The repertoire table contains about 300,000 distinct CDR3 sequences. The sample comprised blood. The receptors here all came from a human donor with ulcerative colitis or Crohn's disease, or a healthy co-twin of an affected twin (not recorded which).

The rearrangement uses TRBV18 and TRBJ2-5; TCRdb reports TRBD1, a call that lacks DNA to check it against. CDR1 is KGHSH, CDR2 LQKENI, per germline. The CDR3 runs 14 residues. The CDR3 here is CASSPGQGKETQYF.

This rearrangement joins TRBV27 to TRBJ2-7; TCRdb returns TRBD2, unconfirmable since there is no DNA. The CDR3 length is 14 residues. Germline assignment: CDR1 MNHEY and CDR2 SMNVEV (reference sequence). CDR3 in amino acids: CASSRSGGSYEHYF.

The chain uses TRBV7-8 and TRBJ1-4. Germline V gives CDR1 SGHVS, CDR2 FQNEAQ. There are 15 residues in the CDR3. The CDR3 is CASSLYDTWGEKLFF.

The chain links TRBV27 to TRBJ1-6; the TCRdb call, TRBD1, lacks DNA for checking. CDR3 length: 15 residues. Looked up from germline, CDR1 is MNHEY and CDR2 is SMNVEV (reference sequence). The CDR3 protein is CASSRETQGNSPLHF.

The genes are TRBV7-8 and TRBJ1-5. Germline V CDR1 and CDR2: SGHVS, FQNEAQ. This CDR3 has 19 amino acids. CDR3: CASSLVVMWGDDSNQPQHF.